The T cell receptor (beta chain) under discussion was sequenced for a study of CD8+ T cells in alopecia areata listed by TCRdb under 2018. Regarding the research as a whole: Treated patients were enrolled in an open-label pilot trial of oral tofacitinib, 5 to 10 mg twice daily, for moderate-to-severe alopecia areata. RNA was obtained with the PAXgene miRNA kit for fixed scalp, the miRNeasy kit for PBMCs, and the RNeasy kit for mouse skin. Scalp tissue and sorted CD4+ and CD8+ peripheral blood T cells from patchy and totalis/universalis alopecia areata patients and from healthy controls were covered by human TCRbeta sequencing. Patients received tofacitinib for 6 to 18 months and were then followed off drug for 6 months to check for delayed response and recurrence. Amplification of TCRbeta CDR3 regions was done by immunoSEQ multiplex PCR using 35 Vbeta forward primers and 13 Jbeta reverse primers. In both human patients and the C3H/HeJ mouse model, the study applied high-throughput TCRbeta sequencing to look at T cell clonal expansion in alopecia areata. Clonality in the scalp was compared among normal scalp (n=4), patchy alopecia areata scalp (n=8), and alopecia totalis/universalis scalp (n=8). Tofacitinib-treated patients had biopsies at baseline and at 4 and 24 weeks of treatment, with a later scalp biopsy in several patients. In treated patients, disease severity was measured using the SALT score, which gives the percentage of scalp surface area affected.

Explained via the paper, the time point label denotes: 4 weeks on oral tofacitinib. The sample's treatment or condition, from its label and the paper: oral pan-JAK inhibitor, 5-10 mg twice daily. Lesional scalp punch biopsies and peripheral blood were collected from alopecia areata patients. PBMCs were isolated by density centrifugation and stained for CD3, CD4 and CD8, after which CD4+ and CD8+ T cells were sorted on a FACSAria. Library generation was performed with the immunoSEQ multiplex PCR assay. To provide template for TCR sequencing, every sample had RNA extracted and reverse transcribed into cDNA. SuperScript III was used for first-strand cDNA synthesis, primed with a 2:1 mix of oligo-dT and random hexamers. A synthetic immune receptor repertoire was used to gauge amplification bias, and whatever bias remained was removed computationally. Processing in the source paper ran as follows. Raw reads were preprocessed to remove errors, and CDR3 was defined according to IMGT conventions as the region from the conserved cysteine to phenylalanine. Clonality was calculated as 1 minus Shannon entropy normalized by log2 of the number of productive unique TCRs. Whether each scalp clone was CD4 or CD8 was inferred by checking scalp TCRbeta sequences against the CD4 and CD8 repertoires from sorted blood. Entries here come from immuneACCESS through TCRdb and include only in-frame sequences with V and J called. Some clones fail to appear in such tables; in the studies checked, an unresolved V gene covers under half of the shortfall, and the cause of the remainder is unknown. That table is the source of V, J and clone size, and D and trimming were worked out from the DNA. The sample data list 95,000 to 100,000 clones, and 50% to 75% of these were observed just once. The ten largest clones take up around 15% of the sample.

The study at large found these results: Lesional scalp, especially in alopecia totalis/universalis, showed higher clonality and more expanded CD8+ clones than normal scalp, suggesting antigenic drive. Many expanded lesional clones were found to persist in scalp and blood during tofacitinib treatment, and relapse after treatment cessation may be partly explained by this persistence. Shared TCR sequences between patients were less evident than in mice, which may be partly attributable to HLA diversity in the patient population. Because the treated cohort was small and included a single nonresponder, larger studies are needed to assess links between baseline CD8+ expansion and response. Tofacitinib significantly decreased scalp clonality and the number of expanded CD8+ clones among the top 100 scalp clones. Scalp TCR repertoire analysis is complicated because resident alphabeta T cells in normal human skin are also sequenced, whereas mouse skin is dominated by gammadelta T cells.

From the cysteine up to the phenylalanine, the CDR3 has a length of 14 residues. Of the read, only the CDR3 DNA is kept; its 42 bases are in frame from base 1. CDR1 and CDR2, looked up from the germline V gene (reference sequence), are MNHEY and SMNVEV. Trimming costs V 4 bases and J 7 bases, and their ends lie 13 bases apart. Turning to this clone: Its cognate antigen has yet to be identified. One base away there is no much larger clone; base qualities are not given.

The sequencing used CD8+ T cells sorted from blood, collected at week 4, from a patient treated with tofacitinib. The source is a human donor with alopecia areata. The chain is encoded by TRBV27 joined to TRBJ2-2, with a weak D call of TRBD2 (5 bases match). For the CDR3, the sequence is CASSSRGKGGELFF. The DNA is as follows: TGTGCCAGCAGTTCACGAGGGAAAGGCGGGGAGCTGTTTTTT.